This T cell receptor (beta chain) was captured by sequencing in a study of cytomegalovirus exposure and HLA in healthy donors. The ends were cut back, 7 bases at V and 0 bases at J, with 8 bases in the middle. Germline CDR1 SQVTM, CDR2 ANQGSEA. The CDR3 runs to 12 residues. PCR was performed using 60 Vbeta and 13 Jbeta primers. Measured with immunoSEQ multiplex PCR; TCRdb has only the in-frame clones, and not every one. Of 250,000 or so clones in the sample, 85% to 95% were seen once. This sequence was found in a girl aged 2 to 10 in good health and CMV-seronegative. The sample taken for sequencing was PBMCs. This chain joins TRBV29-1 and TRBJ2-3; unclear D gene. The CDR3 loop reads CSALISTDTQYF. The CDR3 DNA sequence: TGCAGCGCTTTAATTAGCACAGATACGCAGTATTTT.